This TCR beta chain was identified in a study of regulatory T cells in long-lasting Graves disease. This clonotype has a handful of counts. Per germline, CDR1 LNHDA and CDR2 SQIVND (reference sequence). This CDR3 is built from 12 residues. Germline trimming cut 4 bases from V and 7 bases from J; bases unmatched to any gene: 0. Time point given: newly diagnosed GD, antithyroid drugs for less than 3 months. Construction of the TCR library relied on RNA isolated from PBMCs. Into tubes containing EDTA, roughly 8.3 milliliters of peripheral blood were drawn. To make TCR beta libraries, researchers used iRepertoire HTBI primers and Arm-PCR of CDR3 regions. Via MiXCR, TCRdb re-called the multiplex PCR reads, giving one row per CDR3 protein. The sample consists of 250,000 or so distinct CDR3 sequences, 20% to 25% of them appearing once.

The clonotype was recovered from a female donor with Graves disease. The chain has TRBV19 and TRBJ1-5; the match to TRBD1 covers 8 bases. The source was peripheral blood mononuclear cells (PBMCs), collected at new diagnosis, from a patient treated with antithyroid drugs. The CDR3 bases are TGTGCCAGTAGTACAGGGGGCCAGCCCCAGCATTTT. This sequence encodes CASSTGGQPQHF.